Given below is one T cell receptor beta chain in context. Its specificity is not known. Data came from immunoSEQ multiplex PCR; TCRdb stores just in-frame clones and leaves some out. The table lists 90,000 to 150,000 clones, about 58% of them singletons. The sample belongs to a study of cytotoxic CD8 clonotypes in ibrutinib-treated CLL. Study details: Samples had a mean of approximately 260,000 productive templates and roughly 99,000 productive rearrangements.

Whole-study results and caveats: Among the clonotypes, public ones were uncommon and contracted or held stable on treatment. Clonality increased with ibrutinib response but returned toward baseline at progression. Sampling schedules were unmatched across sustained-remission and progressing patients.

The receptor's source is a human donor with chronic lymphocytic leukemia. The material sequenced was PBMCs, taken after 24 months of ibrutinib treatment.

The CDR3 is CASSLAGLAGVEQYF. Here the CDR3 DNA reads TGTGCCAGCAGCTTGGCCGGTCTAGCGGGCGTCGAGCAGTACTTC. This sequence joins TRBV4-2 and TRBJ2-7, with 8 bases lining up with TRBD2. The V segment lost 5 bases and the J segment 6 bases; nucleotides outside the gene matches: 12. The V gene's germline CDR1 is LGHNA and CDR2 YNFKEQ. CDR3 length: 15 amino acids.